This TCR beta chain was captured in a study of blood T cell repertoires in COVID-19. Study as a whole: Samples taken during acute and convalescent COVID-19 were collected in the United States, Italy and Spain. T cells, B-cell-depleted T cells, or PBMCs provided the cDNA or gDNA that served as material.

The protocol was immunoSEQ multiplex PCR, while the TCRdb copy is restricted to in-frame clones and leaves out a portion. The table includes about 430,000 clones, more than 70% detected once. This clone has just one count. Across about two dozen US areas, participants ranged in age from roughly 18 to 95 years. The CDR3 sequence is 14 residues long. V was shortened by 4 bases and J by 8 bases, with 14 bases between the two germline ends. CDR1 and CDR2 from the germline V gene are SGHNT and YENEEA. Sequencing was carried out using PBMCs or T cells enriched from blood (not recorded which). V gene TRBV11-3 combines with J gene TRBJ2-2, with D uncertain. The TCR comes from a woman under 30 who had been exposed to COVID-19. This chain's CDR3 is CASSSDYETGELFF. The CDR3 DNA is TGTGCCAGCAGCTCCGATTATGAGACTGGGGAGCTGTTTTTT.